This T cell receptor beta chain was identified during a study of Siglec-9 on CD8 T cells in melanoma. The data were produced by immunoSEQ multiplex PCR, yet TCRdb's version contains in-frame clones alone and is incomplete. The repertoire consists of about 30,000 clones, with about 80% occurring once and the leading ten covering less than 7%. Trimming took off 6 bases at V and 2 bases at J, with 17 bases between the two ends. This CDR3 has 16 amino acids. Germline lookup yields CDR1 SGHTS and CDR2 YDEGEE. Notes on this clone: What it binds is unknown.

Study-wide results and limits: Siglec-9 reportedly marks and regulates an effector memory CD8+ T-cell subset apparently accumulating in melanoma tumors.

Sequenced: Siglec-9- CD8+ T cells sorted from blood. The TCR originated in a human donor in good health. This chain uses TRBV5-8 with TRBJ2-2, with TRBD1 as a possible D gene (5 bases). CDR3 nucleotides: TGTGCCAGCATCGAACCCTGGGGCTATAACACCGGGGAGCTGTTTTTT. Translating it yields CASIEPWGYNTGELFF.